These 10 T cell receptor beta chains were sequenced from one sample in a study of OX40 agonist ivuxolimab in advanced cancers. Sequencing was performed with immunoSEQ multiplex PCR; in TCRdb, only in-frame clones are kept and a portion is missing. The sample carries about 62,000 clones, around nine tenths recorded once. Here the sequenced sample was CD4+ or CD8+ T cells sorted from blood, taken in a trial of the OX40 agonist ivuxolimab. These receptor sequences come from an adult with an advanced solid tumor such as melanoma, head and neck, liver or kidney cancer.

The chain has TRBV30 and TRBJ1-2; D remains unclear. The length of the CDR3 is 13 residues. Trimming took off 7 bases at V and 4 bases at J, with 16 bases between the two ends. Germline-derived CDR1 and CDR2 are GTSNPN and SVGIG (reference sequence). CDR3 coding DNA: TGTGCCTCCGATTTCGTCGGCTCCTATGGCTACACCTTC. Translation: CASDFVGSYGYTF.

V gene TRBV2 combines with J gene TRBJ2-3, with D maybe TRBD1 (5 bases). Trimming removed 7 bases from V and 1 base from J, with 12 bases in between. Germline CDR1 is SNHLY and CDR2 is FYNNEI. The CDR3 is 14 amino acids. CDR3 nucleotide sequence: TGTGCCAGCAACTCCCAGGGTGGCACAGATACGCAGTATTTT. It yields the protein CASNSQGGTDTQYF. Together with reference TRBV2 and TRBJ2-3, the CDR3 gives the full variable domain: EPEVTQTPSHQVTQMGQEVILRCVPISNHLYFYWYRQILGQKVEFLVSFYNNEISEKSEIFDDQFSVERPDGSNFTLKIRSTKLEDSAMYFCASNSQGGTDTQYFGPGTRLTVL.

The J gene is TRBJ2-7, the V gene TRBV30, with TRBD1 identical over 8 bases. After removal of 3 bases from V and 2 bases from J, the junction contained 6 bases not matched to a gene. CDR1 and CDR2 from the germline V gene are GTSNPN and SVGIG (reference sequence). This CDR3 has 14 amino acids. The CDR3 loop reads CAWRKTGATYEQYF. The CDR3 nucleotides read TGTGCCTGGAGGAAGACAGGGGCGACCTACGAGCAGTACTTC.

The rearrangement links TRBV27 to TRBJ1-1; 7 bases map to TRBD1. The germline gives CDR1 MNHEY, CDR2 SMNVEV (reference sequence). This CDR3 region has 13 residues. The J segment lost 7 bases and the V segment lost 3 bases, leaving 5 bases of the junction unmatched. The CDR3 is CASSLANRGEAFF. CDR3 DNA sequence: TGTGCCAGCAGTTTGGCAAACAGGGGTGAAGCTTTCTTT.

This chain links TRBV7-8 with TRBJ1-1; no firm D call. The CDR3 sequence is 16 residues long. V gave up 5 bases and J gave up 0 bases, with 16 bases separating them. The germline V gene has CDR1 SGHVS and CDR2 FQNEAQ. CDR3 DNA sequence: TGTGCCAGCAGCCCCTCCCCCGGGAACATGAACACTGAAGCTTTCTTT. Its protein is CASSPSPGNMNTEAFF. Drawing the rest from reference TRBV7-8 and TRBJ1-1, the complete variable domain is GAGVSQSPRYKVAKRGQDVALRCDPISGHVSLFWYQQALGQGPEFLTYFQNEAQLDKSGLPSDRFFAERPEGSVSTLKIQRTQQEDSAVYLCASSPSPGNMNTEAFFGQGTRLTVV.

This chain uses TRBV5-1 with TRBJ2-5; 8 bases match TRBD1. The germline V gene has CDR1 SGHRS and CDR2 YFSETQ. This CDR3 region has 15 residues. V was clipped by 4 bases and J by 1 base; unmatched bases: 6. In DNA form, the CDR3 reads TGCGCCAGCAGCCAACGGACAGGGATCCAAGAGACCCAGTACTTC. It encodes CASSQRTGIQETQYF. Full variable domain (outside the CDR3, taken from reference TRBV5-1 and TRBJ2-5): KAGVTQTPRYLIKTRGQQVTLSCSPISGHRSVSWYQQTPGQGLQFLFEYFSETQRNKGNFPGRFSGRQFSNSRSEMNVSTLELGDSALYLCASSQRTGIQETQYFGPGTRLLVL.

The V and J genes are TRBV5-4 and TRBJ2-7; 9 bases are a match to TRBD2. V trimming: 5 bases; J trimming: 0 bases; junction bases outside the gene matches: 3. CDR3 length: 14 residues. Per germline, CDR1 SGHNT and CDR2 YYREEE (reference sequence). Written as DNA, the CDR3 is TGTGCCAGCAGTGTAGCGGGGGACTCCTACGAGCAGTACTTC. Translating gives CASSVAGDSYEQYF.

This clone was seen more than once but under ten times. The chain carries TRBV5-1 and TRBJ2-3, with 14 bases lining up with TRBD2. CDR3 length: 16 residues. Germline CDR1 and CDR2: SGHRS and YFSETQ. V lost 3 bases, J lost 4 bases, and 4 bases stayed unmatched. The CDR3 reads CASSSGTSGGSDTQYF. In nucleotides, the CDR3 is TGCGCCAGCAGCTCAGGGACTAGCGGGGGATCAGATACGCAGTATTTT.

The gene calls are TRBV7-6 and TRBJ2-7; D not certain. Looked up from germline, CDR1 is SGHVS and CDR2 is FNYEAQ. The CDR3 covers 11 residues. The V and J ends lost 8 bases and 5 bases respectively, with 10 bases between them. The DNA of the CDR3 is TGTGCCAGCGGATTCCTCGACGAGCAGTACTTC. This encodes CASGFLDEQYF.

The chain employs TRBV6-5 and TRBJ1-1; no definite D call. The CDR3 extends over 15 amino acids. Germline CDR1 is MNHEY and CDR2 is SVGAGI. Trimming removed 3 bases from V and 1 base from J, with 12 bases in between. This CDR3 reads CASSYRSQTNTEAFF. CDR3 nucleotide sequence: TGTGCCAGCAGTTATAGGAGTCAGACGAACACTGAAGCTTTCTTT.